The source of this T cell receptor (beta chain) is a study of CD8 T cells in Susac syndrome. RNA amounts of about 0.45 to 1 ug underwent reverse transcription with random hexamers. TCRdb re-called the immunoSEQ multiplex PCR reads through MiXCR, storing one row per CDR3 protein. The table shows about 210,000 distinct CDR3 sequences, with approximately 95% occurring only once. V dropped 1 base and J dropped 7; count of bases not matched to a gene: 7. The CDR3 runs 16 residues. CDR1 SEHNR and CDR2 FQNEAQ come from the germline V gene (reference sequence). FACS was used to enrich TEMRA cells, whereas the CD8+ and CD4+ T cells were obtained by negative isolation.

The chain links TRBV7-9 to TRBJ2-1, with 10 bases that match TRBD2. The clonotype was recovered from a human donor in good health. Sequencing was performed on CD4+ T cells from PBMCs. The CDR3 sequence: CASSLGPQRGGNEQFF. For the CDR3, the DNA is TGTGCCAGCAGCTTAGGACCTCAGCGGGGGGGTAATGAGCAGTTCTTC.